These 2 T cell receptor beta chains share one sample of origin, sequenced in a study of regulatory T cells in long-lasting Graves disease. The time point denotes: persistent/refractory GD, antithyroid drugs over 5 years with positive TRAb. After RNA was extracted from PBMCs, the TCR library was made from it. CDR3 regions were amplified by Arm-PCR using iRepertoire HTBI primers to build TCR beta libraries. TCRdb reanalysed the multiplex PCR reads using MiXCR and keeps one entry per CDR3 protein. The table records under 500,000 distinct CDR3 sequences, around 20% of them present only once. Sequenced here: peripheral blood mononuclear cells (PBMCs), sampled when the disease was refractory, from a patient treated with antithyroid drugs. The origin of the receptors is a female donor with Graves disease.

This clonotype appeared many times. The genes are TRBV28 and TRBJ1-2; D is undetermined. Germline CDR1 and CDR2: MDHEN and SYDVKM. V gave up 3 bases and J gave up 1 base, with 6 bases separating them. The CDR3 sequence is 13 residues long. In DNA, the CDR3 is TGTGCCAGCAGTTTCGGGGTTAACTATGGCTACACCTTC. Protein: CASSFGVNYGYTF.

The V call is TRBV29-1, the J call TRBJ2-2; D is unclear. Per germline, CDR1 SQVTM and CDR2 ANQGSEA. The CDR3 spans 11 residues. V lost 5 bases and J lost 0, with 1 base in between. The CDR3 reads CSVTNTGELFF. The CDR3 DNA follows: TGCAGCGTTACGAACACCGGGGAGCTGTTTTTT.